This T cell receptor (beta chain) was sequenced during a study of CD8 T cells in Susac syndrome. TEMRA cells underwent FACS enrichment and CD8+ and CD4+ T cells underwent negative isolation. RNA in amounts of roughly 0.5 to 1 ug was reverse transcribed with random hexamers. The immunoSEQ assay covered 54 Vbeta and 13 Jbeta segments for CDR3. TCRdb reprocessed the immunoSEQ multiplex PCR reads with MiXCR, giving one entry per CDR3 protein. The sample contains 100,000 to 150,000 distinct CDR3 sequences, 90% to 95% of which appear only once. Germline CDR1 is MDHEN and CDR2 is SYDVKM. This CDR3 region has 10 residues. V lost 2 bases and J lost 11, with 4 bases in between.

The gene calls are TRBV28 and TRBJ1-5; D is ambiguous. Sequencing used CD4+ T cells from PBMCs. The source is a human donor in good health. CDR3 sequence reads: CASSLTTQHF. The CDR3 DNA reads TGTGCCAGCAGTTTAACGACCCAGCATTTT.